What follows is one TCR beta chain and its context. Its specificity is not known. This clone may be a read error of a much larger clone one base away. Amplified TCR beta CDR3 regions were obtained using RNA transcripts as template. An initial RT-PCR round employing HTBI primers preceded a second-round multiplex PCR. TCRdb used MiXCR to reprocess the multiplex PCR reads, holding one entry per CDR3 protein. The repertoire consists of over a million distinct CDR3 sequences, with about 40% occurring once and the leading ten covering approximately 10%. The CDR3 has 13 residues. The V and J ends lost 5 bases and 6 bases respectively, with 14 bases between them. Germline assignment: CDR1 SEHNR and CDR2 FQNEAQ (reference sequence). Certain patients were not enrolled. These were patients with other autoimmune diseases, uncontrolled infections, pregnancy or lactation. This sample stems from a study of Graves' ophthalmopathy and Graves' hyperthyroidism.

Whole-study findings and limits: Using 13 signatures, a model distinguished ophthalmopathy from stable hyperthyroidism, reaching about 85% sensitivity and 81.08% specificity.

The clonotype comes from an adult man with Graves' hyperthyroidism. This chain uses TRBV7-9 with TRBJ2-7, with D possibly being TRBD2 (5 bases). The specimen was peripheral blood or thyroid tissue (not recorded which). In nucleotides, the CDR3 is TGTGCCAGCAGCCGGGAACAAAATCCCGAGCAGTACTTC. Translating gives CASSREQNPEQYF.